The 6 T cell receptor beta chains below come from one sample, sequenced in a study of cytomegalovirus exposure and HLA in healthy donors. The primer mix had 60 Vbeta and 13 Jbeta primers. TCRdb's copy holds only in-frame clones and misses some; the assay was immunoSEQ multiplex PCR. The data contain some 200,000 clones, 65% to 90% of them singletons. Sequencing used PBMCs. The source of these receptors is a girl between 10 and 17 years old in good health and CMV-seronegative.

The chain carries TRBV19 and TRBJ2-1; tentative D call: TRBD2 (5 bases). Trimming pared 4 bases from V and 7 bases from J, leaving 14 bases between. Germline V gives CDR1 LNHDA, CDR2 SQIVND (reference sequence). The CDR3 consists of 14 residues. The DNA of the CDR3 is TGTGCCAGTAGTAAGTCAGTTTCGGGGAATGAGCAGTTCTTC. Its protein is CASSKSVSGNEQFF.

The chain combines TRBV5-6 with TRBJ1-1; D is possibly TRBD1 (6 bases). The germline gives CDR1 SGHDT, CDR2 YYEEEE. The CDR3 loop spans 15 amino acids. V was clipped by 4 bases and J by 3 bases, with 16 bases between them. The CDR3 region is CASSLIYGQYTEAFF. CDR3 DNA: TGTGCCAGCAGCCTCATTTACGGACAGTACACTGAAGCTTTCTTT.

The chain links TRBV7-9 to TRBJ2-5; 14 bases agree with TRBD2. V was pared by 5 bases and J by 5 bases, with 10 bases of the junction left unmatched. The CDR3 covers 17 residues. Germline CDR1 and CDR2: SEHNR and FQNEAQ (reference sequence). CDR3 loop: CASSMGTSGSMYETQYF. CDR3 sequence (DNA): TGTGCCAGCAGCATGGGGACTAGCGGGAGTATGTATGAGACCCAGTACTTC. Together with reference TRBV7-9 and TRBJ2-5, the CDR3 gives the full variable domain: DTGVSQNPRHKITKRGQNVTFRCDPISEHNRLYWYRQTLGQGPEFLTYFQNEAQLEKSRLLSDRFSAERPKGSFSTLEIQRTEQGDSAMYLCASSMGTSGSMYETQYFGPGTRLLVL.

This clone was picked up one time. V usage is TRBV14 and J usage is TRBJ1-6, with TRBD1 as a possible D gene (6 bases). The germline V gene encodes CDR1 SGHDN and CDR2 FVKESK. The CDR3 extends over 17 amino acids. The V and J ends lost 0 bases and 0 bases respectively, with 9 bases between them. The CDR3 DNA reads TGTGCCAGCAGCCAAGAGGGGGGGCTCTCCTATAATTCACCCCTCCACTTT. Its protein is CASSQEGGLSYNSPLHF.

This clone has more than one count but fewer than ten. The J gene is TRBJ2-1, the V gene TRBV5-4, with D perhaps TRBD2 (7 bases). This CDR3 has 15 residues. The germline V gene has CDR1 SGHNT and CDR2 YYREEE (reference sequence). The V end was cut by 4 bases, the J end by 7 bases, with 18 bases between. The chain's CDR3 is CASSRAEGGGNEQFF. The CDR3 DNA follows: TGTGCCAGCAGCAGGGCAGAGGGAGGGGGGAATGAGCAGTTCTTC.

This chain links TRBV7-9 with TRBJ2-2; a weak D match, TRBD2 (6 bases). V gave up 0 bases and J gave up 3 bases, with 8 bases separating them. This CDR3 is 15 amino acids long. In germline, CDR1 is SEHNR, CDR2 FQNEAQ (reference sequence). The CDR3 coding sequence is TGTGCCAGCAGCTTAGCGGAGGGGTACACCGGGGAGCTGTTTTTT. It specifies CASSLAEGYTGELFF.